Here is one T cell receptor (beta chain) with its context. What it binds is unknown. The sample has other DNA sequences that encode this CDR3 too. The assay was immunoSEQ multiplex PCR, and TCRdb's table has in-frame clones only and misses some. The top ten hold approximately 1.2% of the sample, which has millions of clones, approximately 94% seen once. These data originate in a study of shared clonotypes between healthy human individuals. For the study at large: CD4 naive and memory got three plates each, CD8 naive two, CD8 memory one.

The CDR3 totals 14 residues. V shed 3 bases and J shed 7 bases, with 12 bases lying between them. CDR1 is MNHEY and CDR2 is SMNVEV in the germline V gene (reference sequence). Positively selected for CCR7, the CD45RO-negative cells used as naive CD8 cells excluded terminally differentiated effector memory CD45RA+ cells. Study-level points and caveats: The authors expected sequencing depth to affect clonotype sharing among donors. Naive CD4 clonotype sharing across several donors was about 5%.

The clonotype originates from a man younger than 35 in good health. The sample comprised naive CD8+ T cells sorted from blood. This sequence joins TRBV27 and TRBJ1-4, with D maybe TRBD1 (6 bases). The CDR3 here is CASSLWQGSEKLFF. The CDR3 region has the DNA TGTGCCAGCAGTTTGTGGCAGGGGAGTGAAAAACTGTTTTTT.